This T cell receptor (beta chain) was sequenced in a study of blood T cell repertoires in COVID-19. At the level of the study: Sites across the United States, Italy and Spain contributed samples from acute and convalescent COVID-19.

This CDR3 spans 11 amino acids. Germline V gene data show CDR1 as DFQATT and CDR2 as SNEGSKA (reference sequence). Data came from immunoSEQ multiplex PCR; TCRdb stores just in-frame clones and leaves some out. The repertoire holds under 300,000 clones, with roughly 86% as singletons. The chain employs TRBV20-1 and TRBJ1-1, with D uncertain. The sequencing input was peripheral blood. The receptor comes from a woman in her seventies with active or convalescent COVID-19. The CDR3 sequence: CSLYWNTEAFF. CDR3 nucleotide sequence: TGCAGCCTTTATTGGAACACTGAAGCTTTCTTT.